This TCR beta chain was captured in a study of TIL therapy for anti-PD-1-resistant metastatic lung cancer. The immunoSEQ assay was v3. Assay used: immunoSEQ multiplex PCR; TCRdb lists only in-frame clones, some missing. The table has about 100,000 clones, about three fifths seen once. Time point meaning: pre-treatment sample, taken before nivolumab and TIL therapy. Most excised metastases sampled were pleural nodules or supraclavicular lymph nodes. There are a few counts of this clone. The sequence was collected from a person between 25 and 79 years old with non-small cell lung cancer. Sequencing was performed on tumor tissue, taken at baseline.

CDR3 in DNA: TGTGCCAGCAGCTTTCCGGGACAGGGGGCCTCTGGGGCCAACGTCCTGACTTTC. Translation gives CASSFPGQGASGANVLTF. The chain couples TRBV5-4 to TRBJ2-6; 12 nucleotides match TRBD1. Unmatched junction bases numbered 3, after V lost 2 bases and J lost 0 bases. The CDR3 length is 18 residues. Germline lookup yields CDR1 SGHNT and CDR2 YYREEE (reference sequence).